One sample yielded the 25 T cell receptor beta chains listed below, sequenced in a study of blood T cells in healthy people across ages. Combining a sample-barcoded 5' primer with a J-beta primer mix, a second PCR ran for roughly 6 to 12 cycles. MiXCR was run by TCRdb on the 5' RACE reads, yielding one entry per CDR3 protein. The sample has over a million distinct CDR3 sequences, almost 60% seen once; the top ten hold over 5.5%. The specimen sequenced was blood. The receptors shown here come from a man aged 18 to 29 in good health.

The chain carries TRBV28 and TRBJ2-7, with D possibly being TRBD1 (6 bases). The CDR3 is made up of 15 amino acids. The germline V gene has CDR1 MDHEN and CDR2 SYDVKM. V was shortened by 6 bases and J by 0 bases, with 15 bases between the two germline ends. The CDR3 DNA is TGTGCCAGCAGCCTCCCAGGGGTGGCCTCCTACGAGCAGTACTTC. This translates into CASSLPGVASYEQYF.

The chain employs TRBV2 and TRBJ2-7; TRBD2 matches at 7 bases. Germline V gene lookup returns CDR1 SNHLY and CDR2 FYNNEI. The CDR3 runs to 15 residues. V was pared by 3 bases and J by 4 bases, with 9 bases of the junction left unmatched. Written as DNA, the CDR3 is TGTGCCAGCAGTGATTACGGTGGGGGGGGATACGAGCAGTACTTC. As protein: CASSDYGGGGYEQYF.

V is TRBV27 and J is TRBJ2-5; the D is unclear. CDR1 is MNHEY and CDR2 is SMNVEV in the germline V gene (reference sequence). Trimming removed 5 bases at V and 4 bases at J, with 5 bases between. This CDR3 is 11 amino acids long. Here the CDR3 reads CASSKAETQYF. The CDR3 bases are TGTGCCAGCAGTAAGGCAGAGACCCAGTACTTC.

The V gene is TRBV7-9, the J gene TRBJ1-4; possibly TRBD1 for D (5 bases). Germline values: CDR1 SEHNR, CDR2 FQNEAQ (reference sequence). The CDR3 spans 12 residues. The germline V and J ends were trimmed by 10 bases and 8 bases, with 14 bases remaining between them. CDR3 protein: CATRQFREKLFF. As DNA, the CDR3 is TGTGCCACCAGACAGTTCCGGGAAAAACTGTTTTTT.

The V call is TRBV20-1, the J call TRBJ2-6; D tentatively fits TRBD1 or TRBD2 (5 bases each). CDR3 length: 11 amino acids. Trimming stripped 6 bases from V and 9 bases from J, with 9 bases between. The germline V gene has CDR1 DFQATT and CDR2 SNEGSKA (reference sequence). DNA of the CDR3: TGCAGTGCCTCGAGGGGCAACGTCCTGACTTTC. Encoded protein: CSASRGNVLTF.

The chain is built from TRBV12-5 and TRBJ2-7; 12 bases line up with TRBD2. Germline V CDR1 and CDR2: LGHNT, FRNRAP. The CDR3 runs to 16 residues. V lost 0 bases, J lost 3 bases, and 3 bases stayed unmatched. CDR3 nucleotide sequence: TGTGCTAGTGGTTTGGTAACACTAGCGGGAGGCTACGAGCAGTACTTC. This gives the protein CASGLVTLAGGYEQYF.

The J gene is TRBJ2-3, the V gene TRBV7-9; D is undetermined. Trimming removed 2 bases at V and 0 bases at J, with 9 bases between. The length of the CDR3 is 15 residues. From germline, CDR1 is SEHNR and CDR2 FQNEAQ (reference sequence). The chain's CDR3 is CASSLTPLSTDTQYF. Written as DNA, the CDR3 is TGTGCCAGCAGCTTAACACCTCTGAGCACAGATACGCAGTATTTT.

The rearrangement links TRBV27 to TRBJ2-7; D gene unclear. Germline-derived CDR1 and CDR2 are MNHEY and SMNVEV (reference sequence). CDR3 length equals 14 residues. Trimming shortened V by 2 bases and J by 3 bases, and 11 bases separated the two germline ends. The CDR3, as DNA: TGTGCCAGCAGTTTAAACAGAAAGGGCTACGAGCAGTACTTC. It specifies CASSLNRKGYEQYF.

This chain links TRBV27 with TRBJ2-7, with 7 bases matching TRBD1. The J call is doubtful: the DNA matches TRBJ2-5 better. Germline CDR1 and CDR2: MNHEY and SMNVEV (reference sequence). The CDR3 is made up of 14 amino acids. The CDR3 here is CASSLQGGAETQYF. The CDR3 nucleotides are TGTGCCAGCAGTTTACAAGGGGGCGCAGAGACCCAGTACTTC.

The CDR3 sequence: CSAIGLAGPYEQYF. The CDR3 DNA is TGCAGTGCTATAGGACTAGCGGGCCCCTACGAGCAGTACTTC. V usage is TRBV20-1 and J usage is TRBJ2-7, with 11 nucleotides matching TRBD2. The CDR3 has 14 amino acids. Germline values: CDR1 DFQATT, CDR2 SNEGSKA (reference sequence). V gave up 4 bases and J gave up 2 bases; unmatched junction bases: 4.

The chain couples TRBV5-6 to TRBJ2-1, with D perhaps matching TRBD2 (6 bases). CDR1 is SGHDT, CDR2 YYEEEE, per germline. This CDR3 contains 14 residues. Trimming pared 0 bases from V and 9 bases from J, leaving 13 bases between. The CDR3: CASSLEGSGVEQFF. The DNA of the CDR3 is TGTGCCAGCAGCTTGGAGGGATCGGGGGTTGAGCAGTTCTTC. Based on the CDR3 plus reference TRBV5-6 and TRBJ2-1, the full variable domain is DAGVTQSPTHLIKTRGQQVTLRCSPKSGHDTVSWYQQALGQGPQFIFQYYEEEERQRGNFPDRFSGHQFPNYSSELNVNALLLGDSALYLCASSLEGSGVEQFFGPGTRLTVL.

This chain links TRBV7-2 with TRBJ1-6; TRBD1 is a possible D gene (6 bases). The CDR3 totals 15 residues. The V end lost 0 bases, the J end lost 7 bases, and 10 bases lay between the germline ends. The germline V gene encodes CDR1 SGHTA and CDR2 FQGNSA. In DNA, the CDR3 is TGTGCCAGCAGCTTAGCGCCAGGGGAGAATTCACCCCTCCACTTT. It is translated as CASSLAPGENSPLHF.

This chain's CDR3 is CSARKYTNTEAFF. CDR3 DNA sequence: TGCAGTGCTCGCAAGTACACGAACACTGAAGCTTTCTTT. The genes are TRBV20-1 and TRBJ1-1, with D unresolved. The germline CDR1 and CDR2 sequences are DFQATT and SNEGSKA (reference sequence). There are 13 residues in the CDR3. V shed 5 bases and J shed 1 base, with 11 bases lying between them.

The chain recombines TRBV20-1 with TRBJ1-5; 7 bases are shared with TRBD1. The CDR3 has 16 residues. The V gene end was trimmed by 0 bases and the J gene end by 2 bases; junction bases not matched to a gene: 7. CDR1 is DFQATT, CDR2 SNEGSKA, per germline (reference sequence). The chain's CDR3 is CSARDPDRAGNQPQHF. The CDR3 DNA follows: TGCAGTGCTAGAGATCCCGACAGGGCAGGCAATCAGCCCCAGCATTTT.

This chain links TRBV5-6 with TRBJ2-7; D gene ambiguous. This CDR3 has 13 residues. Germline CDR1 and CDR2: SGHDT and YYEEEE. V gave up 2 bases and J gave up 7 bases, with 13 bases separating them. The DNA for the CDR3 is TGTGCCAGCAGCTTTAGCTTCCTTAATGAGCAGTACTTC. It yields the protein CASSFSFLNEQYF.

The chain has TRBV12-3 or TRBV12-4 and TRBJ2-3, with D possibly matching TRBD2 (6 bases). The CDR3 has 16 residues. Trimming took off 5 bases at V and 4 bases at J, with 19 bases between the two ends. The CDR3 DNA follows: TGTGCCAGCAGTCCTTCTTTCGGGAGTCGCTCAGATACGCAGTATTTT. This encodes CASSPSFGSRSDTQYF.

The rearrangement links TRBV4-1 to TRBJ1-2; D gene ambiguous. The CDR3 extends over 16 amino acids. The V gene's germline CDR1 is MGHRA and CDR2 YSYEKL. With 1 base removed from V and 2 bases from J, the gap between germline ends came to 14 bases. DNA of the CDR3: TGCGCCAGCAGCCAAGGGGCTACCAGGAGGAACTATGGCTACACCTTC. Translation: CASSQGATRRNYGYTF.

CDR3 coding DNA: TGCGCCAGCAGCCAGGGACTACGCCAAACCGGGGAGCTGTTTTTT. It specifies CASSQGLRQTGELFF. The rearrangement uses TRBV4-1 and TRBJ2-2; 7 nucleotides agree with TRBD2. J lost 5 bases, V lost 3 bases, and 6 bases had no gene match. Germline CDR1 MGHRA, CDR2 YSYEKL. The CDR3 runs 15 residues.

The chain has TRBV20-1 and TRBJ2-1; 7 bases align to TRBD2. V lost 0 bases and J lost 7; bases outside the gene matches: 12. Germline assignment: CDR1 DFQATT and CDR2 SNEGSKA (reference sequence). The CDR3 contains 16 residues. The CDR3 DNA sequence: TGCAGTGCTAGAGAGTTTGTCACGGGAGGAGGGAATGAGCAGTTCTTC. It is translated as CSAREFVTGGGNEQFF.

This rearrangement joins TRBV6-2 or TRBV6-3 to TRBJ1-6, with TRBD1 as a possible D gene (5 bases). The CDR3 covers 15 residues. V shed 0 bases and J shed 3 bases, with 6 bases lying between them. The germline CDR1 and CDR2 sequences are MNHEY and SVGEGT. The CDR3 nucleotides read TGTGCCAGCAGTTACTCGGGGCACTATAATTCACCCCTCCACTTT. Its translation: CASSYSGHYNSPLHF.

The chain has TRBV19 and TRBJ2-7; D is undetermined. The germline V and J ends were trimmed by 6 bases and 2 bases, with 11 bases remaining between them. Germline V gene data show CDR1 as LNHDA and CDR2 as SQIVND (reference sequence). The CDR3 is made up of 13 amino acids. This CDR3 reads CASRSEPAYEQYF. The CDR3 region has the DNA TGTGCCAGTAGGAGTGAACCGGCCTACGAGCAGTACTTC.

The J gene is TRBJ2-7, the V gene TRBV27; D is unresolved. The germline CDR1 and CDR2 sequences are MNHEY and SMNVEV (reference sequence). The V end lost 1 base, the J end lost 5 bases, and 6 bases lay between the germline ends. This CDR3 has 12 amino acids. The CDR3 loop is CASSLWGNEQYF. CDR3 bases: TGTGCCAGCAGTTTATGGGGTAACGAGCAGTACTTC.

The table lists this clonotype with a few counts. The J gene is TRBJ2-7, the V gene TRBV29-1, with no clear D. Trimming stripped 4 bases from V and 0 bases from J, with 13 bases between. This CDR3 has 14 residues. Per germline, CDR1 SQVTM and CDR2 ANQGSEA. In nucleotides, the CDR3 is TGCAGCGTTGTGGTAGGGTTTAACTCCTACGAGCAGTACTTC. Amino acid sequence: CSVVVGFNSYEQYF.

The chain recombines TRBV7-9 with TRBJ1-2, with D tentatively TRBD1 (5 bases). Germline CDR1 reads SEHNR; CDR2 reads FQNEAQ (reference sequence). This CDR3 has 15 residues. With 5 bases removed from V and 4 bases from J, the gap between germline ends came to 17 bases. CDR3 loop: CASSPPSRVSYGYTF. CDR3 in DNA: TGTGCCAGCAGCCCCCCCTCCAGGGTTTCCTATGGCTACACCTTC.

V and J are TRBV20-1 and TRBJ2-4, with 14 bases matching TRBD2. With the DNA end fitting TRBJ2-7 better, the J assignment may be wrong. The V gene's germline CDR1 is DFQATT and CDR2 SNEGSKA (reference sequence). This CDR3 spans 12 amino acids. CDR3 amino acids: CSTGTSGSEQYF. CDR3 coding DNA: TGCAGTACCGGGACTAGCGGGAGCGAGCAGTACTTC.